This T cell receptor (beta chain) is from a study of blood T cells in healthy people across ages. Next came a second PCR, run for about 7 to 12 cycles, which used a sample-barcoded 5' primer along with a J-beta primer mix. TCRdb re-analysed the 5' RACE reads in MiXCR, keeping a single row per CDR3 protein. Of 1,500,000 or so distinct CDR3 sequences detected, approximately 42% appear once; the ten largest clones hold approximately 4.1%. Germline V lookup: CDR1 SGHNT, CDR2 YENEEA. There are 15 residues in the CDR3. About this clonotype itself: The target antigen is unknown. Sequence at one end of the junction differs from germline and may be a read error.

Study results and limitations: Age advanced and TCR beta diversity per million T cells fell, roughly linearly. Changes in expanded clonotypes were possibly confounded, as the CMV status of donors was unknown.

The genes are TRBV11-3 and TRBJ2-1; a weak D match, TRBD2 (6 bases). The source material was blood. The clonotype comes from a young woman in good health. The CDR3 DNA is TGTGCCGGCAGCACAACTAGCTCTTCCTACAATGAGCAGTTCTTC. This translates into CAGSTTSSSYNEQFF. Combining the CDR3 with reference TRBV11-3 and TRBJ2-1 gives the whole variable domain EAGVVQSPRYKIIEKKQPVAFWCNPISGHNTLYWYLQNLGQGPELLIRYENEEAVDDSQLPKDRFSAERLKGVDSTLKIQPAELGDSAVYLCAGSTTSSSYNEQFFGPGTRLTVL.